The clone carrying this TCR beta chain was counted between two and nine times. One end of the junction is discordant with germline, which a read error may explain. Assay: immunoSEQ multiplex PCR; the TCRdb copy retains only in-frame clones and omits some. Seen here are some 1.1 million clones, approximately 75% observed once, and the top ten hold 0.89%. The CDR3 is 15 residues long. CDR1 is MNHEY and CDR2 is SMNVEV in the germline V gene (reference sequence). The sample is drawn from a study of shared clonotypes between healthy human individuals. Whole-study context: For every donor, three CD4 naive, three CD4 memory, two CD8 naive and one CD8 memory plates were used.

This sequence was found in a man between 18 and 29 years old in good health. Some clones in this sample may be carry-over from other donors' samples. The chain links TRBV27 to TRBJ1-1, with D unresolved. The source material was memory CD4+ T cells from PBMCs. Described subset: CD45RA-negative fraction. In DNA form, the CDR3 reads TGTGCCAGCAGTTTAGCATGGGATTTGAAAACTGAAGCTTTCTTT. Translating gives CASSLAWDLKTEAFF.